This entry concerns a single T cell receptor (beta chain). This clone was counted a few times. The antigen it binds to is not known. No base-level quality is on record; no much larger clone is a single base apart. Whole blood was collected in K2EDTA tubes by collaborating institutions according to the institutions' own protocols. Collaborator samples were shipped for TCRbeta analysis as frozen whole blood, isolated PBMCs, or DNA extracted from either sample type. These data belong to a study of blood T cell repertoires in COVID-19 (TCRdb year 2020). Some background on the complete study: The collaborator samples originated in the United States, Italy and Spain and spanned the acute and convalescent phases of COVID-19. The material from the prospective study consisted of cDNA or gDNA derived from T cells, B-cell-depleted T cells, or PBMCs. Subjects who had been exposed to COVID-19, were actively infected with it, or had recovered from it provided the deeply sampled blood TCRbeta repertoires that made up the dataset. The repertoires were released in a freely available public database intended as a resource for research on the immune response to SARS-CoV-2. Samples were obtained from the ongoing ImmuneRACE study (first 160 participants) and from over a thousand subjects provided by 6 global collaborators. Sample metadata almost always included a de-identified subject ID, COVID-19 status, age in years and sex. Where HLA class I and class II types were available, the types were taken from metadata supplied by the sample provider, not from assay-based typing. General conclusions and limits of the study: Clinical and demographic metadata were provided uncurated, with the amount varying by source and participant.

The immunoSEQ Assay, a bias-controlled multiplex PCR, was used to amplify TCRbeta CDR3 regions from genomic DNA. The paper's data handling went like this. Within the assay, amplification of reference gene primers was used to estimate how many nucleated cells each sample contained. To quantify the absolute abundance of each unique TCRbeta CDR3 rearrangement, sequence reads were collapsed and filtered. For each sample, productive Simpson clonality was calculated as the square root of Simpson's diversity index over productive rearrangements. TCRdb took over this immuneACCESS table, retaining in-frame rearrangements with V and J assigned. Such tables are incomplete; in checked studies, under half of the missing clones stem from an unresolved V gene, and the remainder is unexplained. The V and J calls and clone size come from that table; D and trimming were worked out from the DNA. The sample table shows around 500,000 clones, and 70% to 90% are seen once. The ten largest clones take up 3.2% of the sample.

CDR1 and CDR2 are read off the germline V gene as SGHAT and FQNNGV. The CDR3 numbers 15 residues from cysteine through phenylalanine. Only CDR3 DNA remains: 45 bases, in frame from the first base. A distance of 18 bases separates the germline ends of V and J, which lose 5 bases and 6 bases respectively. Sequenced material: peripheral blood. Rearrangement joined TRBV11-2 to TRBJ2-3, with the D gene too uncertain to name. The sequence was collected from a human donor in a cohort sampled during active COVID-19. In nucleotides, the sequence is TGTGCCAGCAGCGAGACTCGACGCCTCTCGGATACGCAGTATTTT. This codes for CASSETRRLSDTQYF.